Below are 26 T cell receptor beta chains sequenced from a single sample in a study of chemoradiotherapy in HPV16-positive cancers. Produced via immunoSEQ multiplex PCR; TCRdb's table is partial and in-frame only. This repertoire shows 5,500 to 8,000 clones, about 88% found once; its top ten account for less than 4%. This sample was taken from a patient who underwent chemoradiotherapy. The receptors here all came from a human donor with HPV-associated anogenital cancer.

The V call is TRBV18, the J call TRBJ2-5; the match to TRBD2 covers 7 bases. This CDR3 is 14 amino acids long. V was clipped by 0 bases and J by 4 bases; unmatched bases: 2. CDR1 is KGHSH and CDR2 is LQKENI in the germline V gene. CDR3 amino acids: CASSPPGGRETQYF. The CDR3 coding sequence is TGTGCCAGCTCACCACCGGGGGGGAGAGAGACCCAGTACTTC. Filled out from reference TRBV18 and TRBJ2-5, the complete variable domain reads NAGVMQNPRHLVRRRGQEARLRCSPMKGHSHVYWYRQLPEEGLKFMVYLQKENIIDESGMPKERFSAEFPKEGPSILRIQQVVRGDSAAYFCASSPPGGRETQYFGPGTRLLVL.

This chain joins TRBV7-8 and TRBJ2-7; TRBD2 matches 8 bases. This CDR3 region has 15 residues. Per germline, CDR1 SGHVS and CDR2 FQNEAQ. The junction had 9 bases not matched to a gene; V was cut back by 2 bases and J by 6 bases. Written as DNA, the CDR3 is TGTGCCAGCAGCTTAAGTAGCGGGATTATTAGCGAGCAGTACTTC. It encodes CASSLSSGIISEQYF.

The chain uses TRBV5-1 and TRBJ1-6; 12 positions match TRBD1. The CDR3 runs to 17 residues. Germline CDR1 and CDR2: SGHRS and YFSETQ. J was trimmed by 8 bases and V by 0 bases; bases with no gene match: 6. CDR3 region: CASSLEGTGGVDSPLHF. Here the CDR3 DNA reads TGCGCCAGCAGCTTGGAGGGGACAGGGGGCGTAGATTCACCCCTCCACTTT.

This sequence joins TRBV6-6 and TRBJ1-3; D gene uncertain. The CDR3 consists of 15 residues. Germline assignment: CDR1 MNHNY and CDR2 SVGAGI (reference sequence). The ends were cut back, 0 bases at V and 4 bases at J, with 10 bases in the middle. Here the CDR3 reads CASSYSKGHGNTIYF. The CDR3 DNA sequence: TGTGCCAGCAGTTACTCGAAAGGGCACGGAAACACCATATATTTT.

In DNA form, the CDR3 reads TGTGCCAGCAGTTACGTAGATACGCAGTATTTT. It encodes CASSYVDTQYF. The chain is built from TRBV6-6 and TRBJ2-3; D gene ambiguous. The CDR3 extends over 11 amino acids. CDR1 and CDR2 (germline): MNHNY, SVGAGI (reference sequence). The V and J ends lost 2 bases and 5 bases respectively, with 2 bases between them.

The J gene is TRBJ1-1, the V gene TRBV6-5; no definite D call. The CDR3 has 13 amino acids. CDR1 and CDR2 (germline): MNHEY, SVGAGI. The V gene lost 6 bases and the J gene lost 1 base, with 9 bases spanning the gap. CDR3 loop: CASRTTSNTEAFF. The DNA of the CDR3 is TGTGCCAGCAGAACCACTTCGAACACTGAAGCTTTCTTT.

This rearrangement joins TRBV27 to TRBJ2-5; no clear D. Trimming cost V 2 bases and J 4 bases, with 5 bases left between them. The CDR3 runs 12 residues. CDR1 and CDR2 (germline): MNHEY, SMNVEV (reference sequence). The CDR3 nucleotides are TGTGCCAGCAGTTTAACGGGAGAGACCCAGTACTTC. Encoded protein: CASSLTGETQYF.

J is TRBJ2-2 and V is TRBV14; D remains unclear. Germline loops: CDR1 SGHDN, CDR2 FVKESK. The length of the CDR3 is 14 residues. Trimming took off 0 bases at V and 4 bases at J, with 6 bases between the two ends. CDR3 bases: TGTGCCAGCAGCCAAGATATAGGCACCGGGGAGCTGTTTTTT. Translating it yields CASSQDIGTGELFF.

This clone was counted a few times. The chain employs TRBV19 and TRBJ2-1; 11 bases are a match to TRBD2. CDR1 and CDR2 from the germline V gene are LNHDA and SQIVND (reference sequence). CDR3 length: 13 residues. The J segment lost 9 bases and the V segment lost 7 bases, leaving 5 bases of the junction unmatched. In DNA, the CDR3 is TGTGCCAGTAAACTAGCGGGAGTCAGTGAGCAGTTCTTC. Protein: CASKLAGVSEQFF.

The rearrangement uses TRBV27 and TRBJ2-1; 7 nucleotides agree with TRBD2. The V and J ends lost 2 bases and 7 bases, in that order; junction bases with no gene match: 8. The CDR3 loop spans 15 amino acids. The germline V gene has CDR1 MNHEY and CDR2 SMNVEV (reference sequence). The chain's CDR3 is CASSLRAGVGNEQFF. CDR3 coding DNA: TGTGCCAGCAGTTTAAGGGCGGGAGTTGGGAATGAGCAGTTCTTC.

The chain has TRBV7-2 and TRBJ2-3; perhaps TRBD2 as D (5 bases). The CDR3 runs to 17 residues. The germline gives CDR1 SGHTA, CDR2 FQGNSA. The V and J ends lost 3 bases and 2 bases respectively, with 18 bases between them. CDR3 protein: CASSLSRRRGNTDTQYF. The DNA of the CDR3 is TGTGCCAGCAGCTTGAGCCGCCGCCGGGGAAACACAGATACGCAGTATTTT.

The rearrangement links TRBV7-9 to TRBJ1-5; the D gene is possibly TRBD1 (6 bases). The germline gives CDR1 SEHNR, CDR2 FQNEAQ (reference sequence). Trimming took off 4 bases at V and 9 bases at J, with 16 bases between the two ends. The CDR3 length is 14 residues. Here the CDR3 reads CASSSGDGALPQHF. The CDR3 bases are TGTGCCAGCAGCTCAGGGGACGGTGCACTGCCCCAGCATTTT.

V gene TRBV6-5 combines with J gene TRBJ2-3; unclear D gene. Trimming cost V 6 bases and J 8 bases, with 18 bases left between them. The germline V gene has CDR1 MNHEY and CDR2 SVGAGI. The length of the CDR3 is 14 residues. The CDR3 DNA is TGTGCCAGCAGCCGGAGACTCCTTTACGGTACGCAGTATTTT. Translation gives CASSRRLLYGTQYF.

V is TRBV6-5 and J is TRBJ2-7; D not resolved. V was clipped by 2 bases and J by 5 bases, with 16 bases between them. This CDR3 is 15 amino acids long. Germline CDR1 reads MNHEY; CDR2 reads SVGAGI. The chain's CDR3 is CASSYINSRANEQYF. The CDR3 DNA follows: TGTGCCAGCAGTTACATCAACAGTAGGGCAAACGAGCAGTACTTC.

This chain joins TRBV6-1 and TRBJ2-3; no firm D call. This CDR3 is built from 12 residues. Deletions cut 1 base from V and 2 bases from J, with 1 base between. CDR1 is MNHNS and CDR2 is SASEGT in the germline V gene. This chain's CDR3 is CASSEVTDTQYF. The CDR3 DNA reads as TGTGCCAGCAGTGAAGTCACAGATACGCAGTATTTT.

J is TRBJ2-7 and V is TRBV27; 7 bases fit TRBD2. The CDR3 sequence is 15 residues long. Germline CDR1 is MNHEY and CDR2 is SMNVEV (reference sequence). The V and J ends lost 6 bases and 0 bases, in that order; junction bases with no gene match: 8. The CDR3 protein is CASSPAGRYSYEQYF. DNA for the CDR3: TGTGCCAGCAGCCCAGCGGGACGATACTCCTACGAGCAGTACTTC.

This rearrangement joins TRBV7-9 to TRBJ2-7; 8 bases line up with TRBD1. Trimming cost V 1 base and J 4 bases; bases outside gene matches: 6. Looked up from germline, CDR1 is SEHNR and CDR2 is FQNEAQ (reference sequence). CDR3 size: 15 residues. CDR3 coding DNA: TGTGCCAGCAGCTTAGACAGGGGGGTTTTATACGAGCAGTACTTC. Translated, it gives CASSLDRGVLYEQYF.

The V gene is TRBV7-3, the J gene TRBJ2-3; the D gene is possibly TRBD2 (5 bases). The CDR3 length is 13 residues. Germline values: CDR1 SGHTA, CDR2 FQGTGA. V dropped 6 bases and J dropped 5 bases, with 12 bases sitting between them. The CDR3 DNA is TGTGCCAGCAGTAACCGGGGTAGAGATACGCAGTATTTT. Its translation: CASSNRGRDTQYF.

This clone is a singleton in its sample. J is TRBJ2-1 and V is TRBV11-2, with TRBD2 matching 13 bases. This CDR3 contains 16 residues. In germline, CDR1 is SGHAT, CDR2 FQNNGV. With 5 bases clipped from V and 7 bases from J, the junction kept 8 bases outside the gene matches. As DNA, the CDR3 is TGTGCCAGCAGCCCACTTGGACTAGCGGGGGTTAATGAGCAGTTCTTC. It encodes CASSPLGLAGVNEQFF.

The rearrangement uses TRBV6-1 and TRBJ2-5; D ambiguous. V was trimmed by 3 bases and J by 1 base, leaving 6 bases between them. CDR1 and CDR2 from the germline V gene are MNHNS and SASEGT. The CDR3 covers 13 residues. The CDR3 DNA reads TGTGCCAGCAGTGAGGTGGGCCAAGAGACCCAGTACTTC. Translated, it gives CASSEVGQETQYF.

The CDR3 sequence: CASSEGAIGNTEAFF. The DNA of the CDR3 is TGTGCCAGCAGTGAAGGGGCAATTGGAAACACTGAAGCTTTCTTT. The gene calls are TRBV2 and TRBJ1-1; no clear D. Trimming left V 1 base short and J 2 bases short, with 11 bases between. CDR3 length equals 15 residues. From germline, CDR1 is SNHLY and CDR2 FYNNEI. The full variable domain, rest sourced from reference TRBV2 and TRBJ1-1, is EPEVTQTPSHQVTQMGQEVILRCVPISNHLYFYWYRQILGQKVEFLVSFYNNEISEKSEIFDDQFSVERPDGSNFTLKIRSTKLEDSAMYFCASSEGAIGNTEAFFGQGTRLTVV.

The chain is built from TRBV6-5 and TRBJ1-6; 9 positions agree with TRBD1. The CDR3 consists of 15 residues. The germline gives CDR1 MNHEY, CDR2 SVGAGI. V dropped 6 bases and J dropped 8; count of bases not matched to a gene: 8. The chain's CDR3 is CASRPDRGWYSPLHF. For the CDR3, the DNA is TGTGCCAGCAGACCGGACAGGGGTTGGTATTCACCCCTCCACTTT.

The rearrangement uses TRBV5-4 and TRBJ2-5; D perhaps matches TRBD2 (5 bases). Trimming took 3 bases from V and 0 from J, leaving 12 bases between them. Germline V lookup: CDR1 SGHNT, CDR2 YYREEE (reference sequence). This CDR3 has 15 residues. The CDR3 loop is CASSSAPSHQETQYF. The CDR3 region has the DNA TGTGCCAGCAGCTCCGCTCCTAGCCACCAAGAGACCCAGTACTTC.

V gene TRBV5-1 combines with J gene TRBJ1-2, with D unresolved. V gave up 3 bases and J gave up 4 bases, with 13 bases separating them. Looked up from germline, CDR1 is SGHRS and CDR2 is YFSETQ. The CDR3 contains 14 residues. The CDR3 sequence is CASSWVPDFYGYTF. CDR3 coding DNA: TGCGCCAGCAGCTGGGTTCCGGATTTCTATGGCTACACCTTC.

Sample share makes this clone large (0.1 to 1%). The rearrangement uses TRBV27 and TRBJ2-1, with 7 bases that match TRBD2. This CDR3 is 15 amino acids long. Losses at the gene ends were 3 bases for V and 0 bases for J; bases not matched to a gene: 2. Germline values: CDR1 MNHEY, CDR2 SMNVEV (reference sequence). The CDR3 region is CASSFLAVSYNEQFF. CDR3 bases: TGTGCCAGCAGTTTTCTAGCGGTCTCCTACAATGAGCAGTTCTTC.

The chain couples TRBV13 to TRBJ2-7; D uncertain. Germline CDR1 and CDR2: PRHDT and FYEKMQ (reference sequence). The CDR3 is made up of 11 amino acids. The V end lost 5 bases, the J end lost 4 bases, and 6 bases lay between the germline ends. The CDR3 coding sequence is TGTGCCAGCAGCACCCTTTACGAGCAGTACTTC. Translation: CASSTLYEQYF.